The rows below give T cell receptor beta chains drawn from one sample of a study of neoadjuvant anti-PD-1 for oral cavity cancer. TCRdb's copy holds only in-frame clones and misses some; the assay was immunoSEQ multiplex PCR. The repertoire holds 40,000 or so clones, with around two fifths as singletons. The sample consisted of tumor tissue, taken after nivolumab (anti-PD-1) treatment. The origin of the receptors is a person between 35 and 79 years old with oral cavity squamous cell carcinoma. Each CDR3 is given with its conserved first and last residue. Each record gives: D gene, J gene, clone size, V gene, CDR3 DNA, CDR3 protein. D genes are given only for firm matches. Clone size is given for some rows only: seen once, a few or many times, or a class if the clone is expanded.

d_gene: NA; j_gene: TRBJ2-7; abundance: few; v_gene: TRBV10-3; CDR3nt: TGTGCCATCAGTGAGTCGGATGAGCACGAGCAGTACTTC; CDR3aa: CAISESDEHEQYF
d_gene: NA; j_gene: TRBJ2-2; abundance: NA; v_gene: TRBV28; CDR3nt: TGTGCCAGCAGTGGTGGGAGTAACACCGGGGAGCTGTTTTTT; CDR3aa: CASSGGSNTGELFF
d_gene: NA; j_gene: TRBJ2-6; abundance: few; v_gene: TRBV6-4; CDR3nt: TGTGCCAGCAGCAGAGGTCCCTCTGGGGCCAACGTCCTGACTTTC; CDR3aa: CASSRGPSGANVLTF
d_gene: TRBD1; j_gene: TRBJ2-5; abundance: many; v_gene: TRBV7-3; CDR3nt: TGTGCCAGCAGCCAAATTCATGGACAGGGAATAGAGACCCAGTACTTC; CDR3aa: CASSQIHGQGIETQYF
d_gene: TRBD2; j_gene: TRBJ2-5; abundance: many; v_gene: TRBV7-7; CDR3nt: TGTGCTAGCAGCCATGGGGGGGTTGGGGAGACCCAGTACTTC; CDR3aa: CASSHGGVGETQYF
d_gene: NA; j_gene: TRBJ2-7; abundance: NA; v_gene: TRBV30; CDR3nt: TGTGCCTGGAGTGCAGGGACCTACTACGAGCAGTACTTC; CDR3aa: CAWSAGTYYEQYF
d_gene: NA; j_gene: TRBJ1-2; abundance: few; v_gene: TRBV19; CDR3nt: TGTGCCAGTAGAGAGACAAGCTCGGGAGGCTACACCTTC; CDR3aa: CASRETSSGGYTF
d_gene: NA; j_gene: TRBJ2-7; abundance: NA; v_gene: TRBV11-2; CDR3nt: TGTGCCAGCAGCCCGGACAGTCCCTACGAGCAGTACTTC; CDR3aa: CASSPDSPYEQYF
d_gene: TRBD1; j_gene: TRBJ1-2; abundance: NA; v_gene: TRBV12-5; CDR3nt: TGTGCTAGTGGTTCCATGGGCGGACAGGGAGTTATCTATGGCTACACCTTC; CDR3aa: CASGSMGGQGVIYGYTF
d_gene: TRBD1; j_gene: TRBJ1-1; abundance: medium-sized; v_gene: TRBV10-1; CDR3nt: TGCGCCAGCAGTCCGGGACAGGGCTCGTACACTGAAGCTTTCTTT; CDR3aa: CASSPGQGSYTEAFF
d_gene: TRBD1; j_gene: TRBJ1-1; abundance: NA; v_gene: TRBV7-6; CDR3nt: TGTGCCAGCAGCGACGGGGACAGAACGAACACTGAAGCTTTCTTT; CDR3aa: CASSDGDRTNTEAFF
d_gene: NA; j_gene: TRBJ1-5; abundance: NA; v_gene: TRBV7-6; CDR3nt: TGTGCCAGCAGCTTAGTAGGCAGCCCCGATGTTCAGCCCCAGCATTTT; CDR3aa: CASSLVGSPDVQPQHF
d_gene: TRBD1; j_gene: TRBJ2-7; abundance: NA; v_gene: TRBV10-3; CDR3nt: TGTGCCATCACCCCGGACAGGGGAAGTCTATACGAGCAGTACTTC; CDR3aa: CAITPDRGSLYEQYF
d_gene: NA; j_gene: TRBJ1-1; abundance: NA; v_gene: TRBV1; CDR3nt: TGCACCAGCAGGGCGACTTACAGGGCCTTCGGAGCTTTCTTT; CDR3aa: CTSRATYRAFGAFF
d_gene: NA; j_gene: TRBJ2-7; abundance: few; v_gene: TRBV14; CDR3nt: TGTGCCAGCAGCCAAGCCTACGAGCAGTACTTC; CDR3aa: CASSQAYEQYF
d_gene: NA; j_gene: TRBJ1-2; abundance: few; v_gene: TRBV27; CDR3nt: TGTGCCAGCAGTTTTGGGGGCGCGGGCTATGGCTACACCTTC; CDR3aa: CASSFGGAGYGYTF
d_gene: TRBD1; j_gene: TRBJ2-1; abundance: once; v_gene: TRBV29-1; CDR3nt: TGCAGCGTTGGGGGACAGCGCAATGAGCAGTTCTTC; CDR3aa: CSVGGQRNEQFF
d_gene: TRBD1; j_gene: TRBJ2-2; abundance: NA; v_gene: TRBV5-1; CDR3nt: TGCGCCAGCAGCCGGGCGGGACAGGACACCTGGAACACCGGGGAGCTGTTTTTT; CDR3aa: CASSRAGQDTWNTGELFF
d_gene: NA; j_gene: TRBJ1-1; abundance: many; v_gene: TRBV6-1; CDR3nt: TGTGCCAGCAGTGAACAATTATCGGAGACTGAAGCTTTCTTT; CDR3aa: CASSEQLSETEAFF
d_gene: TRBD1; j_gene: TRBJ1-1; abundance: NA; v_gene: TRBV7-2; CDR3nt: TGTGCCAGCAGCCAGACAGGGGTTGAAGCTTTCTTT; CDR3aa: CASSQTGVEAFF
d_gene: NA; j_gene: TRBJ2-5; abundance: NA; v_gene: TRBV11-2; CDR3nt: TGTGCCAGCAGCTCTCAAGAGACCCAGTACTTC; CDR3aa: CASSSQETQYF
d_gene: TRBD2; j_gene: TRBJ2-5; abundance: many; v_gene: TRBV5-1; CDR3nt: TGCGCCAGCAGCCAAGGGACTAGCGGGGAGACCCAGTACTTC; CDR3aa: CASSQGTSGETQYF
d_gene: NA; j_gene: TRBJ2-5; abundance: NA; v_gene: TRBV18; CDR3nt: TGTGCCAGCTCACCACTCGGCGACCGTCACCAAGAGACCCAGTACTTC; CDR3aa: CASSPLGDRHQETQYF
d_gene: TRBD2; j_gene: TRBJ2-1; abundance: NA; v_gene: TRBV28; CDR3nt: TGTGCCAGCAGACAATATACGACTAGCGGGAGCTATGAGCAGTTCTTC; CDR3aa: CASRQYTTSGSYEQFF
d_gene: NA; j_gene: TRBJ2-7; abundance: NA; v_gene: TRBV5-4; CDR3nt: TGTGCCAGCAGCAAGAGGGGATACGAGCAGTACTTC; CDR3aa: CASSKRGYEQYF
d_gene: NA; j_gene: TRBJ2-7; abundance: NA; v_gene: TRBV11-2; CDR3nt: TGTGCCAGCAGCTTCCTCGCCTACGAGCAGTACTTC; CDR3aa: CASSFLAYEQYF
d_gene: NA; j_gene: TRBJ2-6; abundance: NA; v_gene: TRBV9; CDR3nt: TGTGCCAGCAGCGTAGGGGTAGGGTATTCTGGGGCCAACGTCCTGACTTTC; CDR3aa: CASSVGVGYSGANVLTF
d_gene: NA; j_gene: TRBJ2-5; abundance: many; v_gene: TRBV7-2; CDR3nt: TGTGCCAGCAGCTTAGCAGCTAGCCGAGGGACCCAGTACTTC; CDR3aa: CASSLAASRGTQYF
d_gene: NA; j_gene: TRBJ1-2; abundance: NA; v_gene: TRBV28; CDR3nt: TGTGCCAGCAGTCGGGCGGGGTTGCCCGGCTACACCTTC; CDR3aa: CASSRAGLPGYTF
d_gene: TRBD1; j_gene: TRBJ1-6; abundance: many; v_gene: TRBV9; CDR3nt: TGTGCCAGCAGCGTGACAGGGACGAATTCACCCCTCCACTTT; CDR3aa: CASSVTGTNSPLHF
d_gene: NA; j_gene: TRBJ1-2; abundance: NA; v_gene: TRBV14; CDR3nt: TGTGCCAGCAGCCCGTTAATAGGTGGCGGGTTCATACTCACCTTC; CDR3aa: CASSPLIGGGFILTF
d_gene: NA; j_gene: TRBJ2-5; abundance: medium-sized; v_gene: TRBV5-6; CDR3nt: TGTGCCAGCAGCAGGTCGGGAGCAAAAGAGACCCAGTACTTC; CDR3aa: CASSRSGAKETQYF
d_gene: TRBD2; j_gene: TRBJ2-1; abundance: NA; v_gene: TRBV7-9; CDR3nt: TGTGCCAGCAGCACTCGGGCGAGCGGGGGGGAAACCAGAAACAATGAGCAGTTCTTC; CDR3aa: CASSTRASGGETRNNEQFF
d_gene: NA; j_gene: TRBJ1-1; abundance: NA; v_gene: TRBV5-1; CDR3nt: TGCGCCAGTACCAACGGGATGAACACTGAAGCTTTCTTT; CDR3aa: CASTNGMNTEAFF
d_gene: NA; j_gene: TRBJ2-5; abundance: few; v_gene: TRBV7-9; CDR3nt: TGTGCCAGCAGCGAAGGGTCTCTTTACAAAGAGACCCAGTACTTC; CDR3aa: CASSEGSLYKETQYF
d_gene: NA; j_gene: TRBJ1-2; abundance: few; v_gene: TRBV4-3; CDR3nt: TGCGCCAGCAGCCAAGATCCGGGGGCTTGGGATGGCTACACCTTC; CDR3aa: CASSQDPGAWDGYTF
d_gene: NA; j_gene: TRBJ2-7; abundance: NA; v_gene: TRBV7-9; CDR3nt: TGTGCCAGCATCCTAGTACCCGGGACAACGACTAGCAAGCAGTACTTC; CDR3aa: CASILVPGTTTSKQYF
d_gene: NA; j_gene: TRBJ1-1; abundance: NA; v_gene: TRBV5-1; CDR3nt: TGCGCCAGCAGCCCGGACAGTACGAACACTGAAGCTTTCTTT; CDR3aa: CASSPDSTNTEAFF
d_gene: NA; j_gene: TRBJ2-7; abundance: NA; v_gene: TRBV6-1; CDR3nt: TGTGCCAGCAAGTGCCGGGACGCAGCCTACGAGCAGTACTTC; CDR3aa: CASKCRDAAYEQYF
d_gene: NA; j_gene: TRBJ1-2; abundance: few; v_gene: TRBV9; CDR3nt: TGTGCCAGCAGCGTAGGAAGGGGTTGGGGCTACACCTTC; CDR3aa: CASSVGRGWGYTF
d_gene: NA; j_gene: TRBJ2-7; abundance: NA; v_gene: TRBV18; CDR3nt: TGTGCCAGCTCACCACGGGCCAGGGGCACCCTAGACCACGAGCAGTACTTC; CDR3aa: CASSPRARGTLDHEQYF
d_gene: NA; j_gene: TRBJ1-1; abundance: NA; v_gene: TRBV4-1; CDR3nt: TGCGCCAGCAGCCAAGGGGTAGGGGTAAACACTGAAGCTTTCTTT; CDR3aa: CASSQGVGVNTEAFF
d_gene: NA; j_gene: TRBJ2-5; abundance: medium-sized; v_gene: TRBV14; CDR3nt: TGTGCCAGCAGCCAAGTAAAGAACCAAGAGACCCAGTACTTC; CDR3aa: CASSQVKNQETQYF
d_gene: TRBD1; j_gene: TRBJ1-1; abundance: once; v_gene: TRBV9; CDR3nt: TGTGCCAGCAGCGCAGGACAGGGGTACACTGAAGCTTTCTTT; CDR3aa: CASSAGQGYTEAFF
d_gene: NA; j_gene: TRBJ2-3; abundance: once; v_gene: TRBV7-9; CDR3nt: TGTGCCAGCAGCTTAGGTCAATCGACCATCACAGATACGCAGTATTTT; CDR3aa: CASSLGQSTITDTQYF
d_gene: NA; j_gene: TRBJ2-5; abundance: few; v_gene: TRBV7-6; CDR3nt: TGTGCCAGCAGCCACCCAAGTGGGGGGGCTGAGACCCAGTACTTC; CDR3aa: CASSHPSGGAETQYF
d_gene: NA; j_gene: TRBJ2-5; abundance: NA; v_gene: TRBV6-6; CDR3nt: TGTGCCAGCAGTAGCCTCGGCGGGGAGACCCAGTACTTC; CDR3aa: CASSSLGGETQYF
d_gene: NA; j_gene: TRBJ2-7; abundance: once; v_gene: TRBV5-1; CDR3nt: TGCGCCAGCAGCTTGGAACCCACTAGCCACTACGAGCAGTACTTC; CDR3aa: CASSLEPTSHYEQYF
d_gene: TRBD1; j_gene: TRBJ2-1; abundance: few; v_gene: TRBV4-2; CDR3nt: TGTGCCAGCAGCCAAGATCCCGGGACAGCTAATGAGCAGTTCTTC; CDR3aa: CASSQDPGTANEQFF
d_gene: NA; j_gene: TRBJ2-5; abundance: NA; v_gene: TRBV5-4; CDR3nt: TGTGCCAGCAGCACTCGGGACCGAGGACGGACCCAGTACTTC; CDR3aa: CASSTRDRGRTQYF
d_gene: NA; j_gene: TRBJ1-5; abundance: NA; v_gene: TRBV19; CDR3nt: TGTGCCAGTAGTATGTTGGGCTTTAGCGATCAGCCCCAGCATTTT; CDR3aa: CASSMLGFSDQPQHF